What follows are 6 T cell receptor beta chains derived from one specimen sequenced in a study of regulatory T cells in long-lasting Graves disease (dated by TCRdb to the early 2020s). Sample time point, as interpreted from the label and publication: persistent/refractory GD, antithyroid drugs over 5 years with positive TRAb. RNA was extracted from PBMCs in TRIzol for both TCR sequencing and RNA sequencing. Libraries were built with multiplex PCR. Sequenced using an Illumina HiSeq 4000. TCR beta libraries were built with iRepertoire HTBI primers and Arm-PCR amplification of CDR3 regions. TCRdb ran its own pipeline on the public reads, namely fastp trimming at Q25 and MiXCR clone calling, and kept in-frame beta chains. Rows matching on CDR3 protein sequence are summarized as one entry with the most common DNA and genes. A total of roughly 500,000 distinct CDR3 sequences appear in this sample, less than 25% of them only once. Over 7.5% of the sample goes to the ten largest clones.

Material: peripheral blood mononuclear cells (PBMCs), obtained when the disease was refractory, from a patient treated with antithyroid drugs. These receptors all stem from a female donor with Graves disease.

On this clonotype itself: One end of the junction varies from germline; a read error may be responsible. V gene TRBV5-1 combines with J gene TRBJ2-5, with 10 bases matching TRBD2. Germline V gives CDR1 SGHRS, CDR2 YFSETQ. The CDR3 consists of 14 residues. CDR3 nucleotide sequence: TGCGACAGCAGCTTGGCTAGCGGGAGAGAGACCCAGTACTTC. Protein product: CDSSLASGRETQYF.

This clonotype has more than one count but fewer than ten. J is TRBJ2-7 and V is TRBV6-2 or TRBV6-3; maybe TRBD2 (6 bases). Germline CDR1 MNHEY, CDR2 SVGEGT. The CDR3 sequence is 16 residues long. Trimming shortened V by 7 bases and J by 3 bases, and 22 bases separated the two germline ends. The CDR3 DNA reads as TGTGCCAGCACCGACCGGGGGAGCGGAAGCTTCTACGAGCAGTACTTC. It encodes CASTDRGSGSFYEQYF.

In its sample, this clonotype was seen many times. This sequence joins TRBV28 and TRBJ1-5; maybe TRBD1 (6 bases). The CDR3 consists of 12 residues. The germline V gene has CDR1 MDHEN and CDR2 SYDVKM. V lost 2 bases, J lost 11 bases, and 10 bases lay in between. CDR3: CASSLGGPTQHF. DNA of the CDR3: TGTGCCAGCAGTTTAGGGGGCCCTACCCAGCATTTT.

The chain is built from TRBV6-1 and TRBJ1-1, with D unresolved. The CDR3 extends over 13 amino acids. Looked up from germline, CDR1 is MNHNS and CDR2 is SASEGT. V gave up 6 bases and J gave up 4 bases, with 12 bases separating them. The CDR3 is CASSRSWGTEAFF. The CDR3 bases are TGTGCCAGCAGCCGAAGTTGGGGCACTGAAGCTTTCTTT.

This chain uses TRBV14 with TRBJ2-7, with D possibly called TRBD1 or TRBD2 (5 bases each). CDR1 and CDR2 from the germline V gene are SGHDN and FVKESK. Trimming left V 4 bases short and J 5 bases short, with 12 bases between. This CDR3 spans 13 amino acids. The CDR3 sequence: CASSRLRGHEQYF. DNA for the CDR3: TGTGCCAGCAGCCGGCTCCGGGGCCACGAGCAGTACTTC.

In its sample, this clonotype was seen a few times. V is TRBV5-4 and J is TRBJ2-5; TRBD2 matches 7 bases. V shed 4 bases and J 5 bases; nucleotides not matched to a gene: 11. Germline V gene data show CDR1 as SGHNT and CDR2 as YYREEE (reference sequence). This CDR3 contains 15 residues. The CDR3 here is CASSPTTRGMETQYF. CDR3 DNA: TGTGCCAGCAGCCCCACCACGCGGGGGATGGAGACCCAGTACTTC.